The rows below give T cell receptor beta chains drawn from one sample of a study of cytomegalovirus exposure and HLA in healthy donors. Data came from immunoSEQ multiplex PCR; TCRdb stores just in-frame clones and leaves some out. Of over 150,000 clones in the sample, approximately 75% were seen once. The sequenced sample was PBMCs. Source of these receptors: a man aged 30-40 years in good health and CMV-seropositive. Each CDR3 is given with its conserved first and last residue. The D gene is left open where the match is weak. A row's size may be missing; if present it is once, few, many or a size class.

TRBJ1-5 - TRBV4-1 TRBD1 CASRKRGQGFLGNQPQHF TGCGCCAGCCGCAAACGGGGACAGGGGTTTTTAGGGAATCAGCCCCAGCATTTT
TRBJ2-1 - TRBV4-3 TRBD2 CASSQADLAGGQEQFF TGCGCCAGCAGCCAAGCCGACTTAGCGGGGGGGCAGGAGCAGTTCTTC
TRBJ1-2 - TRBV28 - CASSYRGGGRGYTF TGTGCCAGCAGTTACCGTGGCGGCGGGAGGGGCTACACCTTC
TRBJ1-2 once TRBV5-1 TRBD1 CASSLVGTGNYGYTF TGCGCCAGCAGCTTGGTTGGGACAGGGAACTATGGCTACACCTTC
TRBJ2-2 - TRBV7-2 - CASSLGPFTGELFF TGTGCCAGCAGCTTAGGGCCATTCACCGGGGAGCTGTTTTTT
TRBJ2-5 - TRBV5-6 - CASSLFRLAKETQYF TGTGCCAGCAGCTTGTTTAGATTAGCTAAGGAGACCCAGTACTTC
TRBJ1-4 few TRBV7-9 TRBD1 CASSLTGQGVKLFF TGTGCCAGCAGCTTAACCGGACAGGGTGTAAAACTGTTTTTT
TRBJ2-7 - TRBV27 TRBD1 CASSSRQGAGEQYF TGTGCCAGCAGTTCAAGACAGGGGGCGGGCGAGCAGTACTTC
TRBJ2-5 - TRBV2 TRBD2 CASSETSSTQYF TGTGCCAGCAGTGAGACTAGCAGTACCCAGTACTTC
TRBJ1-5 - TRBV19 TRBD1 CASRKGQGGNQPQHF TGTGCCAGTAGAAAAGGACAGGGTGGCAATCAGCCCCAGCATTTT
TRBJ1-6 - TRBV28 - CASSLNSHNSPLHF TGTGCCAGCAGTTTAAACAGTCATAATTCACCCCTCCACTTT
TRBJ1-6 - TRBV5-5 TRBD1 CASSARDRDPYNSPLHF TGTGCCAGCAGCGCCCGGGACAGGGACCCCTATAATTCACCCCTCCACTTT
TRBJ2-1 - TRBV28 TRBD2 CASSFGDYSYNEQFF TGTGCCAGCAGTTTTGGGGACTATTCCTACAATGAGCAGTTCTTC
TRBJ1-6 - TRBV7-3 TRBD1 CASREQGEHSPLHF TGTGCCAGCAGGGAACAGGGGGAACATTCACCCCTCCACTTT
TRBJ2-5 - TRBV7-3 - CASSLTGGHQETQYF TGTGCCAGCAGCCTCACCGGGGGACACCAAGAGACCCAGTACTTC
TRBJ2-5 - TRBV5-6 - CASRRDIQETQYF TGTGCCAGCAGAAGAGACATCCAAGAGACCCAGTACTTC
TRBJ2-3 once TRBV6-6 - CASSSTGTDTQYF TGTGCCAGCAGTTCGACAGGCACAGATACGCAGTATTTT
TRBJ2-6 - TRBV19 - CASTDRVSGANVLTF TGTGCCAGTACCGATCGCGTATCTGGGGCCAACGTCCTGACTTTC
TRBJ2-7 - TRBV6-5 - CASSSVRWGGLDEQYF TGTGCCAGCAGTTCAGTCCGGTGGGGGGGCCTTGACGAGCAGTACTTC
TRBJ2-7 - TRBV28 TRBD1 CASSSQTGGVHEQYF TGTGCCAGCAGTTCTCAGACAGGGGGTGTCCACGAGCAGTACTTC
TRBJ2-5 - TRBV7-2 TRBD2 CASSPAGGAGPRETQYF TGTGCCAGCAGCCCCGCCGGGGGAGCGGGGCCGCGGGAGACCCAGTACTTC
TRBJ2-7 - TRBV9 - CASSESGRGYEQYF TGTGCCAGCAGCGAAAGTGGTAGGGGGTACGAGCAGTACTTC